Listed here are 29 T cell receptor beta chains from one sample, sequenced in a study of human T cells and chemical hapten exposure. Specified time point: pre-sensitization, week 0. Stated treatment: therapeutic diphenylcyclopropenone sensitization with weekly scalp DPC. TCRdb re-derived calls from the RACE reads in MiXCR, one entry per CDR3 protein. The profile shows a few hundred thousand distinct CDR3 sequences, over 7.5% of them singletons. Sequenced material: whole blood, taken in connection with sensitization to the hapten diphenylcyclopropenone (DPC). The receptors derive from a man younger than 35 with alopecia areata. Some clones in this sample may be carry-over from other donors' samples.

This clonotype was seen many times. The genes are TRBV29-1 and TRBJ2-5, with a tentative D call TRBD1 (5 bases). V shed 5 bases and J shed 5 bases, with 12 bases lying between them. The germline V gene encodes CDR1 SQVTM and CDR2 ANQGSEA. The CDR3 runs to 12 residues. For the CDR3, the DNA is TGCAGCGTTCGGGCAGGGTTGGAGACCCAGTACTTC. Amino acids: CSVRAGLETQYF.

This clonotype was seen only a few times. The chain recombines TRBV2 with TRBJ2-5; 10 bases match TRBD1. J lost 4 bases, V lost 8 bases, and 7 bases had no gene match. The germline gives CDR1 SNHLY, CDR2 FYNNEI. The CDR3 sequence is 14 residues long. The CDR3 reads CASGPDRGLETQYF. The DNA for the CDR3 is TGTGCCAGCGGACCAGACAGGGGGCTAGAGACCCAGTACTTC.

This clonotype came up a few times. The J gene is TRBJ2-3, the V gene TRBV11-3; tentatively, D is TRBD1 (6 bases). The CDR3 contains 18 residues. The germline V and J ends were trimmed by 0 bases and 0 bases, with 16 bases remaining between them. Germline CDR1 SGHNT, CDR2 YENEEA. In DNA form, the CDR3 reads TGTGCCAGCAGCTTAGATCGTAGGGGGTGGCCTAGCACAGATACGCAGTATTTT. Amino acids: CASSLDRRGWPSTDTQYF.

The chain joins TRBV20-1 to TRBJ2-5, with D hard to call. Germline CDR1 is DFQATT and CDR2 is SNEGSKA (reference sequence). With 4 bases removed from V and 3 bases from J, the gap between germline ends came to 9 bases. The CDR3 is 12 amino acids. CDR3 region: CSAKAGEETQYF. The DNA of the CDR3 is TGCAGTGCTAAGGCAGGCGAAGAGACCCAGTACTTC.

V gene TRBV5-5 combines with J gene TRBJ2-7; perhaps TRBD1 as D (5 bases). The length of the CDR3 is 14 residues. The V gene's germline CDR1 is SGHKS and CDR2 YYEKEE (reference sequence). V lost 3 bases to trimming and J lost 7 bases, with 17 bases between them. DNA for the CDR3: TGTGCCAGCAGCTCGGATTACAGGCTTGGGGAGCAGTACGTC. Its translation: CASSSDYRLGEQYV.

The V and J genes are TRBV7-2 and TRBJ2-5, with D perhaps TRBD1 (6 bases). The CDR3 runs 17 residues. V was trimmed by 5 bases and J by 2 bases, leaving 21 bases between them. Germline values: CDR1 SGHTA, CDR2 FQGNSA. In DNA form, the CDR3 reads TGTGCCAGCAGCAAACACATATCAGGGGTGCGTCAAGAGACCCAGTACTTC. It specifies CASSKHISGVRQETQYF.

The chain carries TRBV29-1 and TRBJ1-2; no clear D gene. The CDR3 has 12 amino acids. Germline CDR1 SQVTM, CDR2 ANQGSEA. Trimming left V 4 bases short and J 11 bases short, with 17 bases between. The DNA for the CDR3 is TGCAGCGTTGGGGGTTTTGTTGGTGGTTACACCTTC. Translated, it gives CSVGGFVGGYTF.

V is TRBV6-5 and J is TRBJ2-5, with 7 bases lining up with TRBD1. The germline V gene has CDR1 MNHEY and CDR2 SVGAGI. CDR3 length equals 13 residues. V trimming: 5 bases; J trimming: 5 bases; junction bases outside the gene matches: 5. The CDR3 region has the DNA TGTGCCAGCAGTCAACAGGGGACGGAGACCCAGTACTTC. It translates to CASSQQGTETQYF.

This clonotype was counted a few times. The chain couples TRBV28 to TRBJ2-1; D is uncertain. Looked up from germline, CDR1 is MDHEN and CDR2 is SYDVKM. Between the trimmed V and J ends, which lost 2 bases and 9 bases, there was a span of 5 bases. The CDR3 sequence is 11 residues long. The CDR3 sequence: CASSLVGEQFF. CDR3 in DNA: TGTGCCAGCAGTTTAGTTGGTGAGCAGTTCTTC.

This clonotype was recorded at least ten times. The rearrangement uses TRBV5-1 and TRBJ2-7, with D possibly matching TRBD1 (5 bases). Trimming stripped 0 bases from V and 3 bases from J, with 7 bases between. The CDR3 extends over 13 amino acids. CDR1 and CDR2 (germline): SGHRS, YFSETQ. The CDR3 DNA sequence: TGCGCCAGCAGCTTGGGACAGAACTACGAGCAGTACTTC. Protein sequence: CASSLGQNYEQYF. Full variable domain (rest looked up from reference TRBV5-1 and TRBJ2-7): KAGVTQTPRYLIKTRGQQVTLSCSPISGHRSVSWYQQTPGQGLQFLFEYFSETQRNKGNFPGRFSGRQFSNSRSEMNVSTLELGDSALYLCASSLGQNYEQYFGPGTRLTVT.

This clonotype was found a few times. The CDR3 loop is CASSYGTGQVAQQYF. In nucleotides, the CDR3 is TGTGCCAGCAGTTACGGAACAGGTCAGGTAGCGCAGCAGTACTTC. The rearrangement uses TRBV6-2 or TRBV6-3 and TRBJ2-7, with D possibly called TRBD1 or TRBD2 (5 bases each). Trimming removed 2 bases at V and 8 bases at J, with 19 bases between. Germline V gives CDR1 MNHEY, CDR2 SVGEGT. This CDR3 has 15 residues.

The chain employs TRBV20-1 and TRBJ2-7; D possibly corresponds to TRBD1 (5 bases). The V and J ends lost 3 bases and 2 bases respectively, with 20 bases between them. CDR3 length: 16 amino acids. Germline loops: CDR1 DFQATT, CDR2 SNEGSKA (reference sequence). CDR3 amino acids: CSASSGGAGNPYEQYF. DNA of the CDR3: TGCAGTGCTAGTTCTGGTGGAGCAGGGAACCCCTACGAGCAGTACTTC.

Written as DNA, the CDR3 is TGCAGTGCTATGGACGGTTCCTACGAGCAGTACGTC. This encodes CSAMDGSYEQYV. This chain joins TRBV20-1 and TRBJ2-7; D gene unclear. The CDR3 runs to 12 residues. Per germline, CDR1 DFQATT and CDR2 SNEGSKA (reference sequence). V lost 4 bases, J lost 1 base, and 8 bases lay in between.

This clonotype was found a few times. V usage is TRBV7-2 and J usage is TRBJ2-3; possible D gene TRBD2, 6 bases. CDR3 length: 13 residues. The V end lost 5 bases, the J end lost 4 bases, and 10 bases lay between the germline ends. Looked up from germline, CDR1 is SGHTA and CDR2 is FQGNSA. The CDR3 DNA follows: TGTGCCAGCAGCAAAAGCGGGCCAGATACGCAGTATTTT. It specifies CASSKSGPDTQYF.

There are a few counts of this clonotype. The chain links TRBV28 to TRBJ2-5, with D unresolved. Looked up from germline, CDR1 is MDHEN and CDR2 is SYDVKM. CDR3 length: 12 amino acids. Trimming left V 6 bases short and J 1 base short, with 6 bases between. The CDR3 DNA is TGTGCCAGCAGACTCAGCCAAGAGACCCAGTACTTC. Protein: CASRLSQETQYF. Variable domain in full (rest from reference TRBV28 and TRBJ2-5): DVKVTQSSRYLVKRTGEKVFLECVQDMDHENMFWYRQDPGLGLRLIYFSYDVKMKEKGDIPEGYSVSREKKERFSLILESASTNQTSMYLCASRLSQETQYFGPGTRLLVL.

The chain couples TRBV9 to TRBJ2-5, with D perhaps TRBD1 (5 bases). Per germline, CDR1 SGDLS and CDR2 YYNGEE. Trimming removed 2 bases at V and 5 bases at J, with 13 bases between. The length of the CDR3 is 14 residues. The CDR3 DNA follows: TGTGCCAGCAGCGTCGCTGCAGGGTGGGAGACCCAGTACTTC. It translates to CASSVAAGWETQYF.

J is TRBJ1-5 and V is TRBV6-5; D remains ambiguous. The CDR3 covers 13 residues. CDR1 is MNHEY and CDR2 is SVGAGI in the germline V gene. Trimming took off 8 bases at V and 3 bases at J, with 11 bases between the two ends. The CDR3 coding sequence is TGTGCCAGCTCCGCGGCTTTCAATCAGCCCCAGCATTTT. Its translation: CASSAAFNQPQHF.

This clonotype has only a few counts. This chain connects TRBV3-1 to TRBJ1-2, with a tentative D call TRBD1 (5 bases). The germline CDR1 and CDR2 sequences are LGHDT and YNNKEL (reference sequence). V gave up 2 bases and J gave up 7 bases, with 17 bases separating them. The CDR3 is made up of 15 amino acids. The CDR3 protein is CASSQLSTRELGYTF. DNA for the CDR3: TGTGCCAGCAGCCAACTTTCCACCAGGGAGCTTGGCTACACCTTC.

This clonotype was counted between two and nine times. The chain recombines TRBV11-2 with TRBJ1-2; tentative D call: TRBD1 (6 bases). Germline CDR1 reads SGHAT; CDR2 reads FQNNGV. The CDR3 extends over 13 amino acids. The V end lost 4 bases, the J end lost 8 bases, and 14 bases lay between the germline ends. CDR3 nucleotide sequence: TGTGCCAGCAGCTCCCTGGGGGGGGCGGGCTACACCTTC. Encoded protein: CASSSLGGAGYTF.

This clonotype came up a few times. The gene calls are TRBV7-6 and TRBJ1-1; D remains ambiguous. CDR3 size: 15 residues. Germline values: CDR1 SGHVS, CDR2 FNYEAQ. V gave up 0 bases and J gave up 1 base, with 9 bases separating them. The CDR3 DNA sequence: TGTGCCAGCAGCTTAGCGTCGGCAGCGAACACTGAAGCTTTCTTT. This encodes CASSLASAANTEAFF.

V gene TRBV10-2 combines with J gene TRBJ2-2; TRBD1 might be the D (5 bases). There are 14 residues in the CDR3. The ends were cut back, 4 bases at V and 7 bases at J, with 13 bases in the middle. The germline gives CDR1 WSHSY, CDR2 SAAADI. In DNA form, the CDR3 reads TGCGCCAGCAGTGGAGCAGGGATGGGCGGGGAGCTGTTTTTT. Its translation: CASSGAGMGGELFF.

The chain uses TRBV3-1 and TRBJ1-2; D call uncertain. CDR1 LGHDT and CDR2 YNNKEL come from the germline V gene (reference sequence). This CDR3 spans 14 amino acids. The V end lost 1 base, the J end lost 5 bases, and 11 bases lay between the germline ends. This CDR3 reads CASSQVAGQYGYTF. The CDR3 bases are TGTGCCAGCAGCCAAGTCGCAGGCCAGTATGGCTACACCTTC.

There are many counts of this clonotype. This chain links TRBV7-6 with TRBJ1-2, with TRBD1 matching 8 bases. The CDR3 runs 16 residues. Germline V gene sequence: CDR1 SGHVS, CDR2 FNYEAQ. Trimming cost V 2 bases and J 4 bases; bases outside gene matches: 9. The CDR3 is CASSLISGQVFYGYTF. The CDR3, as DNA: TGTGCCAGCAGCTTAATTTCGGGACAGGTTTTCTATGGCTACACCTTC. Using reference TRBV7-6 and TRBJ1-2 for the parts outside the CDR3, the full variable domain is GAGVSQSPRYKVTKRGQDVALRCDPISGHVSLYWYRQALGQGPEFLTYFNYEAQQDKSGLPNDRFSAERPEGSISTLTIQRTEQRDSAMYRCASSLISGQVFYGYTFGSGTRLTVV.

The chain links TRBV5-1 to TRBJ1-5, with 11 bases aligning to TRBD1. Germline-derived CDR1 and CDR2 are SGHRS and YFSETQ. The ends lost 4 bases at V and 5 bases at J; junction bases unmatched: 5. The CDR3 extends over 15 amino acids. The CDR3 nucleotides read TGCGCCAGCAGCCGGACAGGGGGCAAGGATCAGCCCCAGCATTTT. This encodes CASSRTGGKDQPQHF. The complete variable domain, with remaining parts taken from reference TRBV5-1 and TRBJ1-5, reads KAGVTQTPRYLIKTRGQQVTLSCSPISGHRSVSWYQQTPGQGLQFLFEYFSETQRNKGNFPGRFSGRQFSNSRSEMNVSTLELGDSALYLCASSRTGGKDQPQHFGDGTRLSIL.

V gene TRBV29-1 combines with J gene TRBJ1-4; D possibly corresponds to TRBD1 (6 bases). Germline V lookup: CDR1 SQVTM, CDR2 ANQGSEA. This CDR3 comprises 13 residues. Trimming took 7 bases from V and 6 from J, leaving 15 bases between them. Here the CDR3 reads CSASQGADEKLFF. In DNA form, the CDR3 reads TGCAGCGCTTCACAGGGCGCGGATGAAAAACTGTTTTTT.

In this sample, this clonotype turned up many times. The rearrangement links TRBV29-1 to TRBJ2-7; D is undetermined. Trimming stripped 5 bases from V and 11 bases from J, with 7 bases between. Germline CDR1 reads SQVTM; CDR2 reads ANQGSEA. This CDR3 contains 8 residues. The CDR3 region is CSVPQKYF. CDR3 bases: TGCAGCGTTCCCCAGAAGTACTTC.

This clonotype was detected a few times. The gene calls are TRBV15 and TRBJ2-5; 7 nucleotides agree with TRBD1. The CDR3 covers 15 residues. CDR1 and CDR2 (germline): LNHNV, YYDKDF (reference sequence). Trimming took 0 bases from V and 4 from J; bases not matched to a gene: 5. Written as DNA, the CDR3 is TGTGCCACCAGCAGAGATCCACAGGGGAGAGAGACCCAGTACTTC. This translates into CATSRDPQGRETQYF.

This clonotype was picked up a small number of times. DNA for the CDR3: TGTGCCAGCAGTTTCGCACCGGGGAGAGTTAATAATTCACCCCTCCACTTT. Protein product: CASSFAPGRVNNSPLHF. V is TRBV6-5 and J is TRBJ1-6; D remains unclear. Trimming left V 4 bases short and J 5 bases short, with 18 bases between. CDR1 MNHEY and CDR2 SVGAGI come from the germline V gene. This CDR3 region has 17 residues.

This clonotype was detected ten times or more. An end of the junction does not agree with germline; a read error may underlie this. V is TRBV19 and J is TRBJ2-7; D perhaps matches TRBD2 (6 bases). The CDR3 sequence is 12 residues long. Germline V gives CDR1 LNHDA, CDR2 SQIVND (reference sequence). Here the CDR3 DNA reads TGTGCCAGTAGTATGGCAAGGGACTCTATAATCTTC. It codes for CASSMARDSIIF.